The T cell receptor (beta chain) under discussion was sequenced for a study of blood T cell repertoires in COVID-19. Participants were aged about 18 to 100 years from approximately 23 US areas. Cohort 3 donors counted as recovered after two negative PCRs, clearance, or resolved symptoms. The germline gives CDR1 MNHEY, CDR2 SVGAGI. Deletions cut 6 bases from V and 0 bases from J, with 11 bases between. The CDR3 spans 14 residues. The repertoire was sequenced with immunoSEQ multiplex PCR; TCRdb's copy has only in-frame clones and lacks some. Of around 300,000 clones in the sample, around nine tenths were seen once. This clone was observed a single time.

This TCR was recovered from a woman between 35 and 50 years old who had recovered from COVID-19. This chain uses TRBV6-5 with TRBJ1-1; D not resolved. The sequenced sample was PBMCs or T cells enriched from blood (not recorded which). The CDR3 reads CASRRLYMNTEAFF. The CDR3 DNA follows: TGTGCCAGCAGGAGACTCTACATGAACACTGAAGCTTTCTTT.